Here is one TCR beta chain with its context. The CDR3 runs 15 residues. V was shortened by 2 bases and J by 7 bases, with 15 bases between the two germline ends. Germline V gene data show CDR1 as MNHEY and CDR2 as SMNVEV (reference sequence). This specimen comes from a study of T cell clonotyping in hematopoietic cell transplantation. Using immunoSEQ multiplex PCR, the repertoire was profiled, and TCRdb retains in-frame clones only, with some absent. The repertoire consists of 7,000 to 9,000 clones, with around nine tenths occurring once and the leading ten covering around 5.5%. V usage is TRBV27 and J usage is TRBJ2-1, with D maybe TRBD2 (6 bases). Sequenced here: PBMCs, sampled 100 days after allogeneic stem cell transplant. This receptor was taken from a male patient between 50 and 60 years old who had an allogeneic stem cell transplant from a related donor, so the T cells may come from the graft donor. Some clones in this sample may be carry-over from other donors' samples. This CDR3 reads CASSLAGTFYNEQFF. As DNA, the CDR3 is TGTGCCAGCAGTTTAGCGGGAACCTTTTATAATGAGCAGTTCTTC.